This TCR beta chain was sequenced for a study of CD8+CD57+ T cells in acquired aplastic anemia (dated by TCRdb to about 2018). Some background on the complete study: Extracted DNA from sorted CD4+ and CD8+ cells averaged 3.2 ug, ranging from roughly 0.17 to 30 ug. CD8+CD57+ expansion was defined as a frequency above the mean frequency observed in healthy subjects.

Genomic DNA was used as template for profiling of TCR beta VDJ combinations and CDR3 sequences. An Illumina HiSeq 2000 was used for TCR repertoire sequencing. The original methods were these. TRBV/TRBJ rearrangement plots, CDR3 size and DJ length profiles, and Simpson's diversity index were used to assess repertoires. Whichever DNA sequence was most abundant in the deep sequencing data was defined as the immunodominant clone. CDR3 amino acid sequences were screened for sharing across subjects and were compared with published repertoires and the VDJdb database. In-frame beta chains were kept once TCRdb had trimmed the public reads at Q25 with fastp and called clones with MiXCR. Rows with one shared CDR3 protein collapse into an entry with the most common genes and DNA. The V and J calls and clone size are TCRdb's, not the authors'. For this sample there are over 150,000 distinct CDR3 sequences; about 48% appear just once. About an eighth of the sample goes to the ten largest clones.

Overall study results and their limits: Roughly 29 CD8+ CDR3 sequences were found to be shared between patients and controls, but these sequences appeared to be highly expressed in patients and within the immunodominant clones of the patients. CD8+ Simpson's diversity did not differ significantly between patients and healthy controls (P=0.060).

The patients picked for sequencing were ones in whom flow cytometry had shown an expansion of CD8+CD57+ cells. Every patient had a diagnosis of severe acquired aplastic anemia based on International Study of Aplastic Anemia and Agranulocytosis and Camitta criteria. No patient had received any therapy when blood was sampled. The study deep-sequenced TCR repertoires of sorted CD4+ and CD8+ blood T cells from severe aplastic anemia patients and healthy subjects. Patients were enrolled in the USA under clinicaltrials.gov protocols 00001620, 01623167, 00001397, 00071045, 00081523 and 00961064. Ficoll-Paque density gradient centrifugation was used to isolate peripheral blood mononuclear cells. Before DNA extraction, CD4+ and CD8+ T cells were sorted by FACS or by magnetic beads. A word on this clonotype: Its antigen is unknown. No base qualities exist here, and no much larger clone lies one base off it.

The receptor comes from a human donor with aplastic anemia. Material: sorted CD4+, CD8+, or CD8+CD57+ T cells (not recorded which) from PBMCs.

The CDR3 region: CASSLKGLSGNTIYF. At the DNA level, the sequence is TGTGCCAGCAGCTTAAAGGGTCTCTCTGGAAACACCATATATTTT. The chain is made from TRBV7-3 and TRBJ1-3; the D gene cannot be named for sure. Its CDR3 holds 15 amino acids, cysteine through phenylalanine. The sequence is cut down to CDR3 DNA, 45 bases in frame from base 1. Relative to germline, V is 1 base shorter and J is 0 bases shorter, with 7 bases between their ends. The CDR1 and CDR2 encoded by the germline V gene are SGHTA and FQGTGA.